These 10 T cell receptor beta chains originate from one sample sequenced in a study of T cells during gluten challenge in celiac disease (dated by TCRdb to the late 2010s). Blood cells were gated as tetramer-binding CD4+ effector-memory gut-homing T cells: CD3+, CD45RA-, CD62L-, integrin beta7+, with lineage markers excluded. The library was prepared using single-cell sequencing. Sequencing used an Illumina MiSeq. Three nested PCRs using multiplexed primers that cover all TRA and TRB V genes were used to amplify paired single-cell TCR-alpha and TCR-beta sequences. The raw public reads went through TCRdb reprocessing: fastp at Q25, MiXCR clone calling, in-frame beta chains kept. Every CDR3 protein is listed once, alongside the most common genes and DNA of its rows. The sample table shows about 110 distinct CDR3 sequences, and about 60% are seen once. Clones ranked in the top ten supply more than 70% of the sample.

Sequenced material: gluten-specific CD4+ T cells sorted from blood using tetramers, taken at baseline or on day 6, 14 or 28 of gluten challenge (not recorded which). All receptors derive from a female donor with celiac disease.

This clonotype was counted a few times. For the CDR3, the DNA is TGTGCCAGTAGTGCCACAGGGGGCCAGATGAACACTGAAGCTTTCTTT. This gives the protein CASSATGGQMNTEAFF. The V and J genes are TRBV19 and TRBJ1-1, with 9 bases fitting TRBD1. The CDR3 totals 16 residues. Germline CDR1 and CDR2: LNHDA and SQIVND (reference sequence). V dropped 5 bases and J dropped 0; count of bases not matched to a gene: 7.

The chain joins TRBV5-6 to TRBJ2-7, with 8 bases fitting TRBD2. This CDR3 has 18 residues. Germline CDR1 is SGHDT and CDR2 is YYEEEE. V was pared by 4 bases and J by 0 bases, with 15 bases of the junction left unmatched. This CDR3 is CASSPFGHKAGVSYEQYV. CDR3 nucleotides: TGTGCCAGCAGCCCCTTCGGTCACAAAGCGGGAGTCTCCTACGAGCAGTACGTC.

The rearrangement uses TRBV7-6 and TRBJ2-2; D remains unclear. The V gene's germline CDR1 is SGHVS and CDR2 FNYEAQ. The V and J ends lost 4 bases and 3 bases respectively, with 6 bases between them. The CDR3 loop spans 13 amino acids. The CDR3 loop is CASSWLDTGELFF. The DNA of the CDR3 is TGTGCCAGCAGCTGGCTCGACACCGGGGAGCTGTTTTTT. Supplemented by reference TRBV7-6 and TRBJ2-2, the full variable domain reads GAGVSQSPRYKVTKRGQDVALRCDPISGHVSLYWYRQALGQGPEFLTYFNYEAQQDKSGLPNDRFSAERPEGSISTLTIQRTEQRDSAMYRCASSWLDTGELFFGEGSRLTVL.

The V and J genes are TRBV19 and TRBJ1-1; D perhaps matches TRBD1 (6 bases). The CDR3 runs to 18 residues. V lost 3 bases and J lost 0, with 20 bases in between. Germline assignment: CDR1 LNHDA and CDR2 SQIVND (reference sequence). CDR3: CASSIFRGAGRVNTEAFF. CDR3 nucleotides: TGTGCCAGTAGTATTTTCAGGGGCGCGGGTAGGGTGAACACTGAAGCTTTCTTT.

This clonotype was seen only once. V usage is TRBV4-1 and J usage is TRBJ2-7; TRBD2 matches 9 bases. Germline CDR1 is MGHRA and CDR2 is YSYEKL. CDR3 length: 17 amino acids. The ends lost 3 bases at V and 2 bases at J; junction bases unmatched: 11. CDR3 in DNA: TGCGCCAGCAGCCAGTACCCGTCCCAGCGGGAGGCCTACGAGCAGTACTTC. Its protein product is CASSQYPSQREAYEQYF.

The rearrangement links TRBV5-1 to TRBJ1-6, with a possible D match to TRBD1 (6 bases). The CDR3 extends over 17 amino acids. Per the germline V gene, CDR1 is SGHRS and CDR2 is YFSETQ. V lost 3 bases and J 6 bases, leaving 19 bases between the germline ends. The CDR3 is CASSSSDRWRSNSPLHF. CDR3 bases: TGCGCCAGCAGCTCCTCCGACAGGTGGCGATCTAATTCACCCCTCCACTTT. Filled out from reference TRBV5-1 and TRBJ1-6, the complete variable domain reads KAGVTQTPRYLIKTRGQQVTLSCSPISGHRSVSWYQQTPGQGLQFLFEYFSETQRNKGNFPGRFSGRQFSNSRSEMNVSTLELGDSALYLCASSSSDRWRSNSPLHFGNGTRLTVT.

This CDR3 reads CSARVPTGDWDGYTF. DNA for the CDR3: TGCAGTGCTAGAGTCCCGACCGGGGATTGGGATGGCTACACCTTC. The genes are TRBV20-1 and TRBJ1-2; no clear D gene. The ends were cut back, 1 base at V and 6 bases at J, with 18 bases in the middle. This CDR3 has 15 residues. Per germline, CDR1 DFQATT and CDR2 SNEGSKA (reference sequence).

The chain is built from TRBV6-1 and TRBJ1-5, with D maybe TRBD1 (5 bases). CDR1 is MNHNS and CDR2 is SASEGT in the germline V gene. The V and J ends lost 5 bases and 3 bases respectively, with 14 bases between them. The CDR3 extends over 15 amino acids. In DNA, the CDR3 is TGTGCCAGCAGTAGGGACCGCTACACCAATCAGCCCCAGCATTTT. Protein product: CASSRDRYTNQPQHF.

The count of this clonotype is one. The chain employs TRBV5-6 and TRBJ1-3, with D unclear. The CDR3 spans 16 residues. Germline V gene sequence: CDR1 SGHDT, CDR2 YYEEEE. V gave up 6 bases and J gave up 0 bases, with 16 bases separating them. The CDR3 is CASTQRVEYSGNTIYF. The CDR3 region has the DNA TGTGCCAGCACCCAGAGGGTAGAGTACTCTGGAAACACCATATATTTT.

The CDR3 nucleotides are TGTGCCAGCAGCGCAGTAGTCAGACAGGGGGCAAATGAGCAGTTCTTC. Amino acids: CASSAVVRQGANEQFF. The V and J genes are TRBV7-6 and TRBJ2-1; the match to TRBD1 covers 10 bases. Unmatched junction bases numbered 11, after V lost 5 bases and J lost 7 bases. Germline V gene lookup returns CDR1 SGHVS and CDR2 FNYEAQ. This CDR3 has 16 residues.